This TCR beta chain was sequenced in a study of identical twins. Study-wide points: For zero-insertion analyses, partial confounding could come from invariant MAIT and iNKT cells.

Unique molecular identifiers were in the cDNA, with template-switch universal primer binding. TCRdb reanalysed the 5' RACE reads using MiXCR and keeps one entry per CDR3 protein. This table holds 550,000 to 700,000 distinct CDR3 sequences, about 20% found once. This clonotype was found many times. Its matching antigen is unknown. Looked up from germline, CDR1 is DFQATT and CDR2 is SNEGSKA (reference sequence). The CDR3 covers 11 residues. V lost 6 bases and J lost 2, with 5 bases in between. These records were also assigned to another study, of T cells expressing NK-cell markers. From that paper: HCMV serostatus: seven of eight sequenced donors positive, one negative. Also leading the CD3+CD56-NKG2C+ fraction in a few donors were these clonotypes.

The chain employs TRBV20-1 and TRBJ2-1; D ambiguous. The receptor's source is a woman under 30 in good health. Sequenced material: PBMCs. CDR3 sequence: CSAAPYNEQFF. The CDR3 DNA sequence: TGCAGTGCAGCCCCCTACAATGAGCAGTTCTTC.